Shown below are 26 T cell receptor beta chains from a single sample sequenced in a study of blood T cell repertoires in COVID-19. Clones were sequenced by immunoSEQ multiplex PCR, and TCRdb holds only the in-frame ones, with some missing. The data contain approximately 210,000 clones, 90% to 95% of them singletons. The specimen sequenced was peripheral blood. The receptors shown here come from a man aged 25-40 years with acute or convalescent COVID-19.

To note about this clone: Germline is not matched at one junction end, which may reflect a read error. This chain connects TRBV6-5 to TRBJ2-7; no definite D call. The CDR3 extends over 10 amino acids. Germline V gene data show CDR1 as MNHEY and CDR2 as SVGAGI. The CDR3 DNA is TGTGCCAGCAGGCGAACACATTACTATTTC. Its protein is CASRRTHYYF.

The chain uses TRBV5-5 and TRBJ2-2; 8 nucleotides agree with TRBD1. The junction had 5 bases not matched to a gene; V was cut back by 0 bases and J by 7 bases. This CDR3 has 15 amino acids. Germline V lookup: CDR1 SGHKS, CDR2 YYEKEE (reference sequence). The CDR3 region has the DNA TGTGCCAGCAGCTTGGGGCAGGGGGCGGTCGGGGAGCTGTTTTTT. It is translated as CASSLGQGAVGELFF.

This clone was picked up one time. The chain carries TRBV18 and TRBJ1-1; D remains ambiguous. Trimming shortened V by 2 bases and J by 1 base, and 14 bases separated the two germline ends. This CDR3 has 16 residues. Germline loops: CDR1 KGHSH, CDR2 LQKENI. The CDR3 nucleotides are TGTGCCAGCTCACCAGAGGTTGGCGTTTCGAACACTGAAGCTTTCTTT. This gives the protein CASSPEVGVSNTEAFF.

This sequence joins TRBV6-5 and TRBJ1-6; D is unresolved. The CDR3 runs 15 residues. The ends were cut back, 7 bases at V and 7 bases at J, with 17 bases in the middle. CDR1 and CDR2 from the germline V gene are MNHEY and SVGAGI. The CDR3 sequence: CASTPRGGENSPLHF. The CDR3 bases are TGTGCCAGCACCCCAAGAGGTGGGGAGAATTCACCCCTCCACTTT.

This chain joins TRBV27 and TRBJ1-6; TRBD1 is a possible D gene (5 bases). The germline V gene has CDR1 MNHEY and CDR2 SMNVEV (reference sequence). V was cut by 0 bases and J by 10 bases, with 13 bases left in between. The CDR3 extends over 15 amino acids. The DNA of the CDR3 is TGTGCCAGCAGTTTATCGAAGGTGGCAGGGTCACCCCTCCACTTT. Protein product: CASSLSKVAGSPLHF.

The chain is built from TRBV11-3 and TRBJ2-3; 8 bases are a match to TRBD2. The junction had 9 bases not matched to a gene; V was cut back by 5 bases and J by 2 bases. The CDR3 has 16 residues. CDR1 is SGHNT, CDR2 YENEEA, per germline. The CDR3 protein is CASSLKAGGPTDTQYF. CDR3 sequence (DNA): TGTGCCAGCAGCCTAAAGGCGGGAGGCCCCACAGATACGCAGTATTTT.

The chain links TRBV9 to TRBJ2-5; 8 bases fit TRBD1. The CDR3 loop spans 14 amino acids. Germline V gives CDR1 SGDLS, CDR2 YYNGEE. The junction had 4 bases not matched to a gene; V was cut back by 2 bases and J by 4 bases. DNA of the CDR3: TGTGCCAGCAGCGTTACAGGGGGAGTAGAGACCCAGTACTTC. Translation: CASSVTGGVETQYF.

The V gene is TRBV6-5, the J gene TRBJ1-1, with TRBD1 matching over 12 bases. The CDR3 extends over 15 amino acids. Germline-derived CDR1 and CDR2 are MNHEY and SVGAGI. V was pared by 10 bases and J by 6 bases, with 12 bases of the junction left unmatched. Here the CDR3 DNA reads TGTGCCACCAGGGGACAGGGGGCCTTGGTCTCTGAAGCTTTCTTT. Encoded protein: CATRGQGALVSEAFF.

This chain connects TRBV6-5 to TRBJ1-2; the D is unclear. With 2 bases removed from V and 0 bases from J, the gap between germline ends came to 13 bases. The CDR3 covers 16 residues. Germline CDR1 MNHEY, CDR2 SVGAGI. CDR3 amino acids: CASSYRPAGTNYGYTF. DNA of the CDR3: TGTGCCAGCAGTTACCGTCCGGCGGGGACTAACTATGGCTACACCTTC.

This clone was counted once. The gene calls are TRBV5-6 and TRBJ2-7; 8 positions agree with TRBD1. V shed 1 base and J 1 base; nucleotides not matched to a gene: 7. The CDR3 has 16 residues. Germline V gene data show CDR1 as SGHDT and CDR2 as YYEEEE. For the CDR3, the DNA is TGTGCCAGCAGCTTGCTTGGGACAGGCAAGTCCTACGAGCAGTACTTC. Protein: CASSLLGTGKSYEQYF.

The genes are TRBV27 and TRBJ2-6; 8 bases are shared with TRBD2. There are 16 residues in the CDR3. Per the germline V gene, CDR1 is MNHEY and CDR2 is SMNVEV (reference sequence). Trimming cost V 6 bases and J 2 bases; bases outside gene matches: 6. The CDR3 nucleotides are TGTGCCAGCAGCTCCTCCGGGGGGGCTGGGGCCAACGTCCTGACTTTC. Amino acids: CASSSSGGAGANVLTF.

The rearrangement links TRBV6-5 to TRBJ2-7; 9 nucleotides line up with TRBD1. Germline assignment: CDR1 MNHEY and CDR2 SVGAGI. Germline trimming cut 6 bases from V and 5 bases from J; bases unmatched to any gene: 8. The CDR3 extends over 14 amino acids. CDR3: CASSPDRGFNEQYF. CDR3 DNA: TGTGCCAGCAGCCCGGACAGGGGTTTCAACGAGCAGTACTTC.

The chain recombines TRBV28 with TRBJ1-2; possible D gene TRBD1, 5 bases. V lost 5 bases to trimming and J lost 2 bases, with 9 bases between them. This CDR3 is built from 13 residues. Germline loops: CDR1 MDHEN, CDR2 SYDVKM. For the CDR3, the DNA is TGTGCCAGCAGTCCCACAGGCAACTATGGCTACACCTTC. It is translated as CASSPTGNYGYTF.

This clone was detected once. The V gene is TRBV6-4, the J gene TRBJ1-1, with unresolved D. Germline lookup yields CDR1 MRHNA and CDR2 SNTAGT. CDR3 size: 16 residues. V was clipped by 3 bases and J by 3 bases, with 17 bases between them. The CDR3 DNA sequence: TGTGCCAGCAGTGAAGTTCCGATATTATCGGACACTGAAGCTTTCTTT. It is translated as CASSEVPILSDTEAFF.

This clone showed up just a few times. The gene calls are TRBV7-3 and TRBJ2-5; possible D gene TRBD1, 5 bases. Germline-derived CDR1 and CDR2 are SGHTA and FQGTGA. This CDR3 region has 13 residues. V was cut by 6 bases and J by 0 bases, with 8 bases left in between. The CDR3 reads CASSAGYQETQYF. DNA for the CDR3: TGTGCCAGCAGTGCAGGGTACCAAGAGACCCAGTACTTC. Supplemented by reference TRBV7-3 and TRBJ2-5, the full variable domain reads GAGVSQTPSNKVTEKGKYVELRCDPISGHTALYWYRQSLGQGPEFLIYFQGTGAADDSGLPNDRFFAVRPEGSVSTLKIQRTERGDSAVYLCASSAGYQETQYFGPGTRLLVL.

The rearrangement uses TRBV19 and TRBJ1-1; D remains unclear. Per the germline V gene, CDR1 is LNHDA and CDR2 is SQIVND (reference sequence). Trimming removed 3 bases at V and 8 bases at J, with 7 bases between. The CDR3 covers 11 residues. CDR3 loop: CASSIEAEAFF. The CDR3 DNA reads TGTGCCAGTAGTATTGAGGCGGAAGCTTTCTTT. Full variable domain (outside the CDR3, taken from reference TRBV19 and TRBJ1-1): DGGITQSPKYLFRKEGQNVTLSCEQNLNHDAMYWYRQDPGQGLRLIYYSQIVNDFQKGDIAEGYSVSREKKESFPLTVTSAQKNPTAFYLCASSIEAEAFFGQGTRLTVV.

The chain joins TRBV30 to TRBJ1-3; no reliable D call. The germline V and J ends were trimmed by 5 bases and 0 bases, with 17 bases remaining between them. Germline lookup yields CDR1 GTSNPN and CDR2 SVGIG (reference sequence). The CDR3 is made up of 16 amino acids. The CDR3 sequence: CAWGSLTRVSGNTIYF. CDR3 sequence (DNA): TGTGCCTGGGGATCCCTCACGAGGGTCTCTGGAAACACCATATATTTT.

V is TRBV12-3 or TRBV12-4 and J is TRBJ2-2; a possible D gene is TRBD2 (5 bases). V lost 6 bases to trimming and J lost 5 bases, with 10 bases between them. This CDR3 has 13 amino acids. The CDR3 loop reads CASRSRRTGELFF. As DNA, the CDR3 is TGTGCCAGCAGGAGCAGGAGGACCGGGGAGCTGTTTTTT.

This chain joins TRBV6-5 and TRBJ1-2, with TRBD1 as a possible D gene (6 bases). The CDR3 consists of 12 residues. Germline V gene sequence: CDR1 MNHEY, CDR2 SVGAGI. V gave up 6 bases and J gave up 5 bases, with 10 bases separating them. CDR3 sequence reads: CASRLDRYGYTF. CDR3 bases: TGTGCCAGCAGACTCGACAGGTATGGCTACACCTTC.

This chain joins TRBV18 and TRBJ1-6; a weak D match, TRBD1 (6 bases). The ends were cut back, 4 bases at V and 8 bases at J, with 15 bases in the middle. There are 15 residues in the CDR3. CDR1 and CDR2 (germline): KGHSH, LQKENI. The CDR3: CASSRYLSGDSPLHF. In DNA, the CDR3 is TGTGCCAGCTCACGATACCTTTCAGGGGATTCACCCCTCCACTTT.

The rearrangement joins TRBV4-1 to TRBJ1-2; D is perhaps TRBD1 (6 bases). Trimming pared 3 bases from V and 3 bases from J, leaving 17 bases between. The germline CDR1 and CDR2 sequences are MGHRA and YSYEKL. The CDR3 loop spans 16 amino acids. In DNA form, the CDR3 reads TGCGCCAGCAGCCAGCAGGGGTATCCGTCCGACTATGGCTACACCTTC. Its translation: CASSQQGYPSDYGYTF.

The rearrangement joins TRBV5-4 to TRBJ1-2, with D hard to call. The CDR3 spans 14 residues. The V end was cut by 0 bases, the J end by 8 bases, with 14 bases between. Germline V gene lookup returns CDR1 SGHNT and CDR2 YYREEE (reference sequence). In DNA, the CDR3 is TGTGCCAGCAGCTTGGGAGACGGGTTCGGAGGCTACACCTTC. Protein sequence: CASSLGDGFGGYTF.

The chain employs TRBV4-2 and TRBJ2-3; TRBD1 matches 8 bases. Germline V lookup: CDR1 LGHNA, CDR2 YNFKEQ. The V segment lost 6 bases and the J segment 6 bases; nucleotides outside the gene matches: 11. The CDR3 is 15 amino acids. The CDR3 sequence: CASSRQGAQEDTQYF. Here the CDR3 DNA reads TGTGCCAGCAGTCGCCAGGGGGCGCAAGAGGATACGCAGTATTTT.

The chain links TRBV5-4 to TRBJ1-1; 8 bases are shared with TRBD1. J was trimmed by 6 bases and V by 4 bases; bases with no gene match: 8. Germline V gene sequence: CDR1 SGHNT, CDR2 YYREEE (reference sequence). The CDR3 contains 14 residues. The CDR3 nucleotides are TGTGCCAGCAGCCCGGACAGGGCGAGCGCTGAAGCTTTCTTT. Translating it yields CASSPDRASAEAFF.

The CDR3: CASSRRDFASTDTQYF. DNA for the CDR3: TGTGCCAGCAGCCGCCGGGACTTCGCTAGCACAGATACGCAGTATTTT. V gene TRBV7-6 combines with J gene TRBJ2-3; D is perhaps TRBD2 (6 bases). The V gene lost 5 bases and the J gene lost 0 bases, with 15 bases spanning the gap. CDR1 SGHVS and CDR2 FNYEAQ come from the germline V gene. CDR3 length equals 16 residues. Complete variable domain (other parts from reference TRBV7-6 and TRBJ2-3): GAGVSQSPRYKVTKRGQDVALRCDPISGHVSLYWYRQALGQGPEFLTYFNYEAQQDKSGLPNDRFSAERPEGSISTLTIQRTEQRDSAMYRCASSRRDFASTDTQYFGPGTRLTVL.

The gene calls are TRBV7-9 and TRBJ1-6; D unresolved. CDR1 SEHNR and CDR2 FQNEAQ come from the germline V gene (reference sequence). The CDR3 is made up of 13 amino acids. The ends were cut back, 4 bases at V and 8 bases at J, with 9 bases in the middle. This CDR3 reads CASSYQPDSPLHF. CDR3 coding DNA: TGTGCCAGCAGCTATCAACCGGATTCACCCCTCCACTTT. The full variable domain, with the rest looked up from reference TRBV7-9 and TRBJ1-6, is DTGVSQNPRHKITKRGQNVTFRCDPISEHNRLYWYRQTLGQGPEFLTYFQNEAQLEKSRLLSDRFSAERPKGSFSTLEIQRTEQGDSAMYLCASSYQPDSPLHFGNGTRLTVT.